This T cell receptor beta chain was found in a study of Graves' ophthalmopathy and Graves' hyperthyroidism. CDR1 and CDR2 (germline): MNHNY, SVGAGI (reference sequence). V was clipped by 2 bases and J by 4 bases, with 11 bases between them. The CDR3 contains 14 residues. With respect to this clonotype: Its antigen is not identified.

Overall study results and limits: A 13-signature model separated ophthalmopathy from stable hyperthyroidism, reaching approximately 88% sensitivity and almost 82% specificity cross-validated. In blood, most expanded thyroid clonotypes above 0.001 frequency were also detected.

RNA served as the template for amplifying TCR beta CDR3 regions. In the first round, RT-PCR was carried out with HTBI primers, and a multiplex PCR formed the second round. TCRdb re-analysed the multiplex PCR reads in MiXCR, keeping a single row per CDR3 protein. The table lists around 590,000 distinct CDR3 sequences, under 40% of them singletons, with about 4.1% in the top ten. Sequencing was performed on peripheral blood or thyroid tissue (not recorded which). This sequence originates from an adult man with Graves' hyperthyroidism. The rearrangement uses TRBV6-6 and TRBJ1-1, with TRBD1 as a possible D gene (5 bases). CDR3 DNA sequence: TGTGCCAGCAGTTACACGGGGGTGGGCACTGAAGCTTTCTTT. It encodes CASSYTGVGTEAFF.